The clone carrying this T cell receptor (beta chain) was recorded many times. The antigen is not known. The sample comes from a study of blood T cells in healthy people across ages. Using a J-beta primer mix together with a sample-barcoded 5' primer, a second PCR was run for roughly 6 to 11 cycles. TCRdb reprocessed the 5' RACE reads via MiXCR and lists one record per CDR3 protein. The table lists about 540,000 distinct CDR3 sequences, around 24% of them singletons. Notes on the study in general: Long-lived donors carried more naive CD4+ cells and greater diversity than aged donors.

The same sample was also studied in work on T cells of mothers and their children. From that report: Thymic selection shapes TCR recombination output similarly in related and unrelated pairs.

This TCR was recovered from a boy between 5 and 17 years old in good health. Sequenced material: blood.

The DNA for the CDR3 is TGTGCCAGCAGCCCCACCGGGGGTCCCTACGAGCAGTACTTC. Amino acids: CASSPTGGPYEQYF. V and J are TRBV11-2 and TRBJ2-7; a possible D gene is TRBD2 (6 bases). With 5 bases removed from V and 2 bases from J, the gap between germline ends came to 13 bases. Germline V gives CDR1 SGHAT, CDR2 FQNNGV. The CDR3 has 14 amino acids.